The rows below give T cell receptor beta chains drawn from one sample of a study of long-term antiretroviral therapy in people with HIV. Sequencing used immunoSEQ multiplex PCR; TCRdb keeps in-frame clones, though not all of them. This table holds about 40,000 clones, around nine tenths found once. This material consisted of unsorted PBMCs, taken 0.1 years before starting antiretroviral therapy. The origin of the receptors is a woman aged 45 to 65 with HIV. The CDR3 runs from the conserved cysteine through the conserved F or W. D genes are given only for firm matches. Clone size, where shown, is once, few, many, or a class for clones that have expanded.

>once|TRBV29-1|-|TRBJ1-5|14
CSVESAGKDQPQHF
TGCAGCGTTGAATCTGCAGGGAAGGACCAGCCCCAGCATTTT
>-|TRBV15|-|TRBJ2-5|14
CATSYRSRGETQYF
TGTGCCACCAGCTACCGTAGCAGGGGAGAGACCCAGTACTTC
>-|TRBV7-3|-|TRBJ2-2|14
CASSPAGPPGELFF
TGTGCCAGCAGCCCGGCGGGACCGCCCGGGGAGCTGTTTTTT
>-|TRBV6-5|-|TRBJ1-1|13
CASSPAGVTEAFF
TGTGCCAGCAGCCCAGCCGGGGTCACTGAAGCTTTCTTT
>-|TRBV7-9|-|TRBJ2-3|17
CASSAGRGDLRTDTQYF
TGTGCCAGCAGCGCAGGTAGGGGCGATCTCCGCACAGATACGCAGTATTTT
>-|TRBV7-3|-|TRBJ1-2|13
CASSLAQGYGYTF
TGTGCCAGCAGCTTAGCACAGGGATATGGCTACACCTTC
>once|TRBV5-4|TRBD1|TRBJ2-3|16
CASSPGTGGGADTQYF
TGTGCCAGCAGCCCCGGGACAGGGGGAGGGGCAGATACGCAGTATTTT
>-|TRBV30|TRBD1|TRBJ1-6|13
CAWEDRGYSPLHF
TGTGCCTGGGAAGACAGGGGGTATTCACCCCTCCACTTT
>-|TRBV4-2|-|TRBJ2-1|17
CASSQDNDRGAYNEQFF
TGTGCCAGCAGCCAAGATAACGACAGAGGGGCCTACAATGAGCAGTTCTTC
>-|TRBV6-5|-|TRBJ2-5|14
CASTPTGRQETQYF
TGTGCCAGCACCCCGACAGGGAGGCAAGAGACCCAGTACTTC
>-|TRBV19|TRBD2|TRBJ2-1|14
CASSTASGNNEQFF
TGTGCCAGTAGTACCGCTAGCGGAAACAATGAGCAGTTCTTC
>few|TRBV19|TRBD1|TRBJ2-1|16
CASSEITGVGSDEQFF
TGTGCCAGTAGCGAAATTACAGGGGTTGGTAGCGATGAGCAGTTCTTC
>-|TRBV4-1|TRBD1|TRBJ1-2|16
CASSQGQGIAYYGYTF
TGCGCCAGCAGCCAAGGACAGGGCATTGCATACTATGGCTACACCTTC
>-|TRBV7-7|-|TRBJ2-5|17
CASSLGRTGREPETQYF
TGTGCTAGCAGCTTAGGTCGTACGGGGCGGGAACCGGAGACCCAGTACTTC
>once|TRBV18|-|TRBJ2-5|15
CASSPLGGARETQYF
TGTGCCAGCTCACCTCTAGGCGGAGCACGGGAGACCCAGTACTTC
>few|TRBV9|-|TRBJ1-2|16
CASSVEFGGDLYGYTF
TGTGCCAGCAGCGTAGAGTTCGGGGGGGACCTCTATGGCTACACCTTC
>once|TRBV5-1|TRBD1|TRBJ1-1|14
CASSGRDSYTEAFF
TGCGCCAGCAGCGGGCGGGACAGCTACACTGAAGCTTTCTTT
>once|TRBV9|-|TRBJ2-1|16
CASSVRGREGRDEQFF
TGTGCCAGCAGCGTACGCGGACGGGAAGGTCGGGATGAGCAGTTCTTC
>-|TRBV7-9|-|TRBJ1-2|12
CASSPLDYGYTF
TGTGCCAGCAGTCCCCTGGACTATGGCTACACCTTC
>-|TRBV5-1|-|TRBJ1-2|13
CASSLDPNYGYTF
TGCGCCAGCAGCTTGGATCCTAACTATGGCTACACCTTC
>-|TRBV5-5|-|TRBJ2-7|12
CASSPPSYEQYF
TGTGCCAGCAGCCCGCCATCCTACGAGCAGTACTTC
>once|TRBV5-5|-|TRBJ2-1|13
CASSLEVYNEQFF
TGTGCCAGCAGCTTGGAGGTTTACAATGAGCAGTTCTTC
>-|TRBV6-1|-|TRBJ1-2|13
CASVGQANYGYTF
TGTGCCAGCGTAGGACAAGCTAACTATGGCTACACCTTC
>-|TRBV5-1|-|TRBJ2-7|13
CASSVGRGYEQYF
TGCGCCAGCAGCGTAGGGAGAGGCTACGAGCAGTACTTC
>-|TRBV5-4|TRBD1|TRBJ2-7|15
CASSPSGGLGYEQYF
TGTGCCAGCAGCCCCTCAGGGGGATTGGGGTACGAGCAGTACTTC
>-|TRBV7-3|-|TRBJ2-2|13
CASSLSRSGELFF
TGTGCCAGCAGCTTATCTAGATCCGGGGAGCTGTTTTTT
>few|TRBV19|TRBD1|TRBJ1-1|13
CASSSGGRTEAFF
TGTGCCAGTAGTTCAGGGGGAAGGACTGAAGCTTTCTTT
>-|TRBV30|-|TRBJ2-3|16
CAWRKQYFSSTDTQYF
TGTGCCTGGAGAAAACAGTATTTCTCTAGCACAGATACGCAGTATTTT
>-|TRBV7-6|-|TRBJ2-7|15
CASSSSGTDRYEQYF
TGTGCCAGCAGCTCCTCAGGGACGGACCGCTACGAGCAGTACTTC
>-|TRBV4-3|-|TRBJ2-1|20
CASSQVGAQWWTRSYNEQFF
TGCGCCAGCAGCCAAGTGGGGGCTCAGTGGTGGACTCGCTCCTACAATGAGCAGTTCTTC
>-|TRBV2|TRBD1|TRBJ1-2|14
CASSRDREGVGYTF
TGTGCCAGCAGCCGGGACAGGGAAGGCGTCGGCTACACCTTC
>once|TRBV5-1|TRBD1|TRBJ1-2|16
CASSLDLTGSGYGYTF
TGCGCCAGCAGCTTGGACTTGACAGGGTCCGGCTATGGCTACACCTTC
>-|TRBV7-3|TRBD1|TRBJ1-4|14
CASSHDRADEKLFF
TGTGCCAGCAGCCATGACAGGGCGGATGAAAAACTGTTTTTT
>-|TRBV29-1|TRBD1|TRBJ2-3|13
CSGTGGLADTQYF
TGCAGCGGGACAGGGGGCCTCGCAGATACGCAGTATTTT
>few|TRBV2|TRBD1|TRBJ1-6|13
CASRGQGDSPLHF
TGTGCCAGCAGGGGACAGGGGGATTCACCCCTCCACTTT